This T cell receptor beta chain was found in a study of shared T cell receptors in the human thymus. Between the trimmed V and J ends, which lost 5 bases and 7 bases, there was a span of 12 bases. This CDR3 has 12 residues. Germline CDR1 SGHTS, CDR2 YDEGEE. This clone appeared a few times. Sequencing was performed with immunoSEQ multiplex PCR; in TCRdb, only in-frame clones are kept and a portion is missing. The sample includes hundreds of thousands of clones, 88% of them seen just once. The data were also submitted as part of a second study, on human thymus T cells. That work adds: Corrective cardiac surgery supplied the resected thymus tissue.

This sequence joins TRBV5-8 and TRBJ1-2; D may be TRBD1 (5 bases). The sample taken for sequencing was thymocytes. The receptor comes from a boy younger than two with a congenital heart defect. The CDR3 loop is CASRPDRGGYTF. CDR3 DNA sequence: TGTGCCAGCAGACCCGACAGAGGTGGCTACACCTTC. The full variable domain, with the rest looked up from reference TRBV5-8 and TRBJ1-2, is EAGVTQSPTHLIKTRGQQATLRCSPISGHTSVYWYQQALGLGLQFLLWYDEGEERNRGNFPPRFSGRQFPNYSSELNVNALELEDSALYLCASRPDRGGYTFGSGTRLTVV.